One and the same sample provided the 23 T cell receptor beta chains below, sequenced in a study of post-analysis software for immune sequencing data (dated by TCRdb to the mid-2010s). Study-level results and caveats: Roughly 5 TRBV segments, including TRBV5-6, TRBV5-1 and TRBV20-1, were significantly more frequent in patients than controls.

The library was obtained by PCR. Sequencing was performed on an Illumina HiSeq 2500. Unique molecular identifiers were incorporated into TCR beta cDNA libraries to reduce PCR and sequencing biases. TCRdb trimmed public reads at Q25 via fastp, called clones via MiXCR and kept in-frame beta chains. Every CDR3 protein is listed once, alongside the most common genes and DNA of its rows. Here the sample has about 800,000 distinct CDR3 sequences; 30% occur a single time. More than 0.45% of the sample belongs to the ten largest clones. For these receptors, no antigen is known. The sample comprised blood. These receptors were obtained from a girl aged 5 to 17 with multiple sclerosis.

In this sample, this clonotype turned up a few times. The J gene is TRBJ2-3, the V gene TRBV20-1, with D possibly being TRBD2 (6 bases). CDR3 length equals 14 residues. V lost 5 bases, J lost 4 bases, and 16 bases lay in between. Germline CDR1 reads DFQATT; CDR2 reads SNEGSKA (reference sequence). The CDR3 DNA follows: TGCAGTGCTCTATCCGGGAGTCCCGCAGATACGCAGTATTTT. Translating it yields CSALSGSPADTQYF.

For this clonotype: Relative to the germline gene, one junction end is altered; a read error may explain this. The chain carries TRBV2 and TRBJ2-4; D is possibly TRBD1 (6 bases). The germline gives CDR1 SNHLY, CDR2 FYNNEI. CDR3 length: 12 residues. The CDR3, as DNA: TGTGCCAACACAGGGCTTGAAAACGTTCAGTACTTC. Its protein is CANTGLENVQYF.

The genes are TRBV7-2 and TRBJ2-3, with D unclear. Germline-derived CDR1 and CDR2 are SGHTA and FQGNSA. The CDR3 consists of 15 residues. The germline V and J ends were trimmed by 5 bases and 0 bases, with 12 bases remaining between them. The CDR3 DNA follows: TGTGCCAGCAGCCCAGACTTGACTAGCACAGATACGCAGTATTTT. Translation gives CASSPDLTSTDTQYF. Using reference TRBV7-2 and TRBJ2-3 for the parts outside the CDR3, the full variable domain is GAGVSQSPSNKVTEKGKDVELRCDPISGHTALYWYRQSLGQGLEFLIYFQGNSAPDKSGLPSDRFSAERTGGSVSTLTIQRTQQEDSAVYLCASSPDLTSTDTQYFGPGTRLTVL.

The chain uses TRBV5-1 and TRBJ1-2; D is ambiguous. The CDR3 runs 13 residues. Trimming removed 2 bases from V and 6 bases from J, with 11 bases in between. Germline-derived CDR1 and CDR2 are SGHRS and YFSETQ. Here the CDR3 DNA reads TGCGCCAGCAGCTTTTTCCTTCTTCATGGCTACACCTTC. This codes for CASSFFLLHGYTF. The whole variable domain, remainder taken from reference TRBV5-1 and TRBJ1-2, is KAGVTQTPRYLIKTRGQQVTLSCSPISGHRSVSWYQQTPGQGLQFLFEYFSETQRNKGNFPGRFSGRQFSNSRSEMNVSTLELGDSALYLCASSFFLLHGYTFGSGTRLTVV.

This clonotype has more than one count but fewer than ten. Written as DNA, the CDR3 is TGTGCCAGCAGCTCGGGGAGGGGTGAGCAGTACTTC. Translation: CASSSGRGEQYF. The chain uses TRBV7-2 and TRBJ2-7; 7 nucleotides line up with TRBD2. The germline V gene has CDR1 SGHTA and CDR2 FQGNSA. The CDR3 is made up of 12 amino acids. J gave up 7 bases and V 4 bases, and 4 bases lay outside the gene matches. Full variable domain (missing parts from reference TRBV7-2 and TRBJ2-7): GAGVSQSPSNKVTEKGKDVELRCDPISGHTALYWYRQSLGQGLEFLIYFQGNSAPDKSGLPSDRFSAERTGGSVSTLTIQRTQQEDSAVYLCASSSGRGEQYFGPGTRLTVT.

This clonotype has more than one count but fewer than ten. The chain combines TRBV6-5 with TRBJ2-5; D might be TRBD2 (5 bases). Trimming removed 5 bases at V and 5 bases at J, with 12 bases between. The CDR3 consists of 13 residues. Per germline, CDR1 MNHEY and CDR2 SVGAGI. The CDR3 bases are TGTGCCAGCAGTACGGACTGGAGGGAGACCCAGTACTTC. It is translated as CASSTDWRETQYF.

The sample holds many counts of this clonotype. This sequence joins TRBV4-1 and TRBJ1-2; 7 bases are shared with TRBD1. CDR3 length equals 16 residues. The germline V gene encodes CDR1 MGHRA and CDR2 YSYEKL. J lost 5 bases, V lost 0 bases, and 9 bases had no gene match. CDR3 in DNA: TGCGCCAGCAGCCAAGACCCCGGGACAGACGTTTATGGCTACACCTTC. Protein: CASSQDPGTDVYGYTF.

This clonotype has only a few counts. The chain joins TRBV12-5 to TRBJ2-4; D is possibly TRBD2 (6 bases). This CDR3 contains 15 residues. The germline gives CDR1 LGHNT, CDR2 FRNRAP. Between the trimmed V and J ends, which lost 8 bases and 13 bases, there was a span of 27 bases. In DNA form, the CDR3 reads TGTGCTAGTTCGTCTGGAGCGGAGGGACTGGTAGCCCAGTACTTC. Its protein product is CASSSGAEGLVAQYF.

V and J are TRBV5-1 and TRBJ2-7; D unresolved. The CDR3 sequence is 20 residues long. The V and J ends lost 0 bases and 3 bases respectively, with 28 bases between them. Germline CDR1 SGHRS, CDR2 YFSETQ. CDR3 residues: CASSLVSGSGSRWSLYEQYF. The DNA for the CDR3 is TGCGCCAGCAGCTTGGTCTCGGGCTCCGGAAGCCGGTGGTCCCTCTACGAGCAGTACTTC.

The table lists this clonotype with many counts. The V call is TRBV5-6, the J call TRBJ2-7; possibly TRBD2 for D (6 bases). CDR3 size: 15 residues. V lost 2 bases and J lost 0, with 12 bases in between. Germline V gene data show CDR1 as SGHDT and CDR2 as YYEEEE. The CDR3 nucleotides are TGTGCCAGCAGCTTCGGGGCGGGAAGCTCCTACGAGCAGTACTTC. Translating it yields CASSFGAGSSYEQYF.

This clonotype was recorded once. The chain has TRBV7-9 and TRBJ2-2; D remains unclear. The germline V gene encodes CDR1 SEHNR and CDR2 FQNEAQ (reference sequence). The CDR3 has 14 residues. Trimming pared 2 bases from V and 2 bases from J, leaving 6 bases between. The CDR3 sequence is CASSLHVNTGELFF. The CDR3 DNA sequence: TGTGCCAGCAGCTTACATGTTAACACCGGGGAGCTGTTTTTT. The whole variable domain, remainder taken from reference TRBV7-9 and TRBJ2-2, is DTGVSQNPRHKITKRGQNVTFRCDPISEHNRLYWYRQTLGQGPEFLTYFQNEAQLEKSRLLSDRFSAERPKGSFSTLEIQRTEQGDSAMYLCASSLHVNTGELFFGEGSRLTVL.

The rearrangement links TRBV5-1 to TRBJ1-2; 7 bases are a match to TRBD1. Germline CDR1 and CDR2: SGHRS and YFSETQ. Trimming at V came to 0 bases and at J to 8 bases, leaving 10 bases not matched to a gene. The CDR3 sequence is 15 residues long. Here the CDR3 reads CASSLGQGRHGGYTF. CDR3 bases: TGCGCCAGCAGCTTGGGACAGGGACGCCACGGCGGCTACACCTTC. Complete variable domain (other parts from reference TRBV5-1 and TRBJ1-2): KAGVTQTPRYLIKTRGQQVTLSCSPISGHRSVSWYQQTPGQGLQFLFEYFSETQRNKGNFPGRFSGRQFSNSRSEMNVSTLELGDSALYLCASSLGQGRHGGYTFGSGTRLTVV.

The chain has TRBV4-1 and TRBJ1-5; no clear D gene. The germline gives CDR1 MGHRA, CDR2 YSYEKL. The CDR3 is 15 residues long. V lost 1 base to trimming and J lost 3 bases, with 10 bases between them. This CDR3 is CASSQVNAANQPQHF. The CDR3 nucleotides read TGCGCCAGCAGCCAAGTTAACGCCGCCAATCAGCCCCAGCATTTT.

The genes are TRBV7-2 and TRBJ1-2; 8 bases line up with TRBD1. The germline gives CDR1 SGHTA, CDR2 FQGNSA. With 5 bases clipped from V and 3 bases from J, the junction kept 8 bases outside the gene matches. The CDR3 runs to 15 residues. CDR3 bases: TGTGCCAGCAGCCCAAGACAGGGGAATTACTATGGCTACACCTTC. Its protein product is CASSPRQGNYYGYTF. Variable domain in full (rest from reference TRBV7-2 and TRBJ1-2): GAGVSQSPSNKVTEKGKDVELRCDPISGHTALYWYRQSLGQGLEFLIYFQGNSAPDKSGLPSDRFSAERTGGSVSTLTIQRTQQEDSAVYLCASSPRQGNYYGYTFGSGTRLTVV.

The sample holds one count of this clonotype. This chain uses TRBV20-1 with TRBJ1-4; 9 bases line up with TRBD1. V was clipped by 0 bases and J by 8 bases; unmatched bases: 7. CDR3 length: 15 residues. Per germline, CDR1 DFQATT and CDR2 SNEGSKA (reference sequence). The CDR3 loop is CSARDLGQGSEKLFF. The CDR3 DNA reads TGCAGTGCTAGAGATCTGGGACAGGGTAGCGAAAAACTGTTTTTT.

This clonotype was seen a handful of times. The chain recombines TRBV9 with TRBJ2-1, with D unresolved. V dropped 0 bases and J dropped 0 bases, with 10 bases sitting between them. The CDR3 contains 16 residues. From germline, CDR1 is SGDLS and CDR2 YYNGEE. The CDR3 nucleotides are TGTGCCAGCAGCGTAGGTTGGTGGAGCTCCTACAATGAGCAGTTCTTC. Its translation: CASSVGWWSSYNEQFF.

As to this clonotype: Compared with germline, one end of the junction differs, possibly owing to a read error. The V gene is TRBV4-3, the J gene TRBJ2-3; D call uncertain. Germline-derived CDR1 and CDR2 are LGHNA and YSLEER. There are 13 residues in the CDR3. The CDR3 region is CASSQDYGDSQYF. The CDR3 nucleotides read TGCGCCAGCAGCCAAGATTATGGAGATTCGCAGTATTTT.

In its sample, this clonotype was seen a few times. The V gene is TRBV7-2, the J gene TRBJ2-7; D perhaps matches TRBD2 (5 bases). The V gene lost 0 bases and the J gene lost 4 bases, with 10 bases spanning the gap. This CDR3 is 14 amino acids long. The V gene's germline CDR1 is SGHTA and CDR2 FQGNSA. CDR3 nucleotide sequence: TGTGCCAGCAGCTTAGCGTCTAGCCAGTACGAGCAGTACTTC. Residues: CASSLASSQYEQYF.

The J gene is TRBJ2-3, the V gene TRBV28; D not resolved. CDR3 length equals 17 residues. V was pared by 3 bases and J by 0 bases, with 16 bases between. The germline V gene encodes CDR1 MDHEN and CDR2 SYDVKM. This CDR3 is CASSLFEPTTSTDTQYF. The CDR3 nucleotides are TGTGCCAGCAGTTTGTTTGAGCCCACAACTAGCACAGATACGCAGTATTTT.

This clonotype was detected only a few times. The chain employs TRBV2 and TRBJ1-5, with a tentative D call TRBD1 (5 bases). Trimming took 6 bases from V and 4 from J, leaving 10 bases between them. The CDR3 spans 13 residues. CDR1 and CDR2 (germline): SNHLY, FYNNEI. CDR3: CASRKQENQPQHF. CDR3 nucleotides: TGTGCCAGCAGGAAACAGGAGAATCAGCCCCAGCATTTT.

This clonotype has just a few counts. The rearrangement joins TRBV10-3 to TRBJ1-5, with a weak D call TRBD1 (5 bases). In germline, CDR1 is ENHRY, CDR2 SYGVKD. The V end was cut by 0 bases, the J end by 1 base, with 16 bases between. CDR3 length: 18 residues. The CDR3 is CAISESGPTMGSNQPQHF. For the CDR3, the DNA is TGTGCCATCAGTGAGTCGGGACCGACGATGGGGAGCAATCAGCCCCAGCATTTT.

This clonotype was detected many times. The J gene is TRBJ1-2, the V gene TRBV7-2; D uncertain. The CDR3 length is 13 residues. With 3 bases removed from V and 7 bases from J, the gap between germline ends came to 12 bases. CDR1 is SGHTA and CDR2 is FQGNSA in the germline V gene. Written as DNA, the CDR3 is TGTGCCAGCAGCTTCGCCCAGGAGGGTGGCTACACCTTC. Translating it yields CASSFAQEGGYTF.

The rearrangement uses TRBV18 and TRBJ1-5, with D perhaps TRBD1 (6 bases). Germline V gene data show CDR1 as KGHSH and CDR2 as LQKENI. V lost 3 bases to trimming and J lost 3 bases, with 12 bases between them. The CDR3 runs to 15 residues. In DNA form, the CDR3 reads TGTGCCAGCTCACCGACCCCAGGGGCCAATCAGCCCCAGCATTTT. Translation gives CASSPTPGANQPQHF.